This section outlines one T cell receptor (beta chain) sequence together with its context. This receptor's antigen is unknown. No base qualities exist here, and no much larger clone lies one base off it. Looking up the germline V gene (reference sequence) yields CDR1 SEHNR and CDR2 FQNEAQ. From cysteine to phenylalanine, the CDR3 is 15 amino acids long. Only CDR3 DNA remains: 45 bases, in frame from the first base. Clipping removes 1 base from V and 4 bases from J, with 6 as the unmatched junction base count. RNA was extracted with the RNeasy kit and roughly 0.45 to 1 ug was reverse transcribed using random hexamers. The immunoSEQ multiplex PCR assay, which covers 54 Vbeta and 13 Jbeta segments, was used to amplify TCR beta CDR3 regions. To correct PCR amplification bias, a synthetic template baseline was used for both primer optimization and computational correction. In the source study's methods: Only productive sequences were kept, with reads annotated to V, D and J genes according to IMGT and analyzed in immunoSEQ Analyzer. Clonality was calculated as one minus the Shannon entropy normalized by log2 of the number of productive unique sequences. Public and private clones were assessed among the 100 most prevalent clones of each patient and control. Clones were defined as Susac-specific if absent from the healthy and MS cohorts, from 1052 published viral clones and from other ImmuneACCESS disease sequences. The raw public data were reprocessed by TCRdb itself: fastp quality trimming at Q25, MiXCR clonotype calling, in-frame beta chains only. Rows with one shared CDR3 protein collapse into an entry with the most common genes and DNA. These V and J calls derive from TCRdb rather than the authors' analysis. The sample table holds more than 110,000 distinct CDR3 sequences, of which nearly 95% were seen once. Over 0.25% of the sample rests with the top ten.

The source of the sample is a study of CD8 T cells in Susac syndrome (dated by TCRdb to 2018 to 2020). At the level of the whole study: The study used repertoire sequencing to test whether antigen drove CD8+ T cell activation and differentiation in Susac syndrome. The study compared CD8+ T cell repertoire clonality among 12 healthy donors, roughly 14 Susac syndrome patients and approximately 16 multiple sclerosis patients.

Peripheral blood CD8+ and CD4+ T cells from healthy donors, Susac syndrome patients and multiple sclerosis patients were profiled by high-throughput TCR beta sequencing. Healthy donors were age- and sex-matched controls. Bulk CD8+ and CD4+ T cells were purified by magnetic negative isolation, while CD8+ TEMRA cells were enriched using FACS. Blood was collected in EDTA tubes and processed within 24 hours, with PBMCs isolated through density gradient centrifugation. PBMCs destined for TCR sequencing were cryopreserved in liquid nitrogen and later thawed in a 37 °C water bath. The sorted or isolated CD4+, CD8+ and CD8+ TEMRA cells reached a purity of at least 90%. On the study overall, not on this receptor specifically: The number of individuals in the TCR sequencing and HLA analysis was acknowledged as relatively small.

This sequence was found in a human donor in good health. Material: CD8+ T cells from PBMCs. The chain is encoded by TRBV7-9 joined to TRBJ1-2, and 7 junction bases match TRBD1. The nucleotide sequence reads as follows: TGTGCCAGCAGCTTAGAATCAGGGGGGGCCTATGGCTACACCTTC. The encoded protein is CASSLESGGAYGYTF.